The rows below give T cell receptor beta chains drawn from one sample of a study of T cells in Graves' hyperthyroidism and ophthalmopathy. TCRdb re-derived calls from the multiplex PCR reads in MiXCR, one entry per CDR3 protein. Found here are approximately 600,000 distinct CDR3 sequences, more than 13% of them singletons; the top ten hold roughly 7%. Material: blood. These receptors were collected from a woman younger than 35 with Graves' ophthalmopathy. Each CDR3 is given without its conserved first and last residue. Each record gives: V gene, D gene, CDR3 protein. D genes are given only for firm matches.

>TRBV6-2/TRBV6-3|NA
ASSYEGDTQY
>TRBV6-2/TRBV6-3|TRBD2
ASSFPLGRAGSSEQY
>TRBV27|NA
ASSLSARGYEKLF
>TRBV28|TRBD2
ASTGAGDNEQF
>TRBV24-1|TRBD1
ATSDTTGTFYGYT
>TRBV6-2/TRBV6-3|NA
ASSGDISYEQY
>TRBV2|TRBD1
ASSEQGQGEAF
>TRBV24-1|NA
ATSDLSSDSNEQF
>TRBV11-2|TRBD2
ASSFSGGLAGTTDTQY
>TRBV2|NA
ASSELGMTSYEQY
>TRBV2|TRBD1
ASSEATGGVNEQF
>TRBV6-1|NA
ASSPFQAGLAEAF
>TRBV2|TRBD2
ASRAFLAGGQKSSYNEQF
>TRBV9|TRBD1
ASSTGDGGSYEQY
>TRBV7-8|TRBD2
ASRTSGPTDTQY
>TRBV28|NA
ASSLPGTASLKDEKLF
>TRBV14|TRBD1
ASSPWTGGGEKLF
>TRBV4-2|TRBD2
ASSQLAGSGLTDTQY
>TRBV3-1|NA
ASSQDRSQPRH
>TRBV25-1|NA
ASSVTGVDYGYT
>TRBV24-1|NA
ATRLGRNQPQH
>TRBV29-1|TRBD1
SVEDVGQGIGYT
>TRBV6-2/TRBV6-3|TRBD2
ASSYFPSGDEQY
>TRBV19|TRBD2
ASSISLAGIYEQY
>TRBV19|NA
ASSTTGTLFYEQY
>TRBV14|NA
ASSRRLGAVGTQY
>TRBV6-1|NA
ASRQDTHYNEQF
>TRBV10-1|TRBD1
ASSDSGQAYSGANVLT
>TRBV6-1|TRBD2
ASSLTSESSYEQY
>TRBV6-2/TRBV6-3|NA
ASLGRTSNQPQH
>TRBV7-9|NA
ASSFKEDRPPTYEQY
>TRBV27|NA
ASSFDGITDTQY
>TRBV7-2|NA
ASSLGGVGGNQPQH
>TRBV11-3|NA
ASSLDGRGRRLANEAF
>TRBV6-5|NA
ASSSGFYNSPLH
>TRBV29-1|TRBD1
SVVQRGGEEGYT
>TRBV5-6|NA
ASGSSAVTQY
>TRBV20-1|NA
SARPRDGYEQY
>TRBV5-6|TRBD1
ASRQQGSETQY
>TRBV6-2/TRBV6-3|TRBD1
ASRRGQDNYGYT
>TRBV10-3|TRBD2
AITGGGRAVAGDYNEQF
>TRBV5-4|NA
ASSFDFYEQY
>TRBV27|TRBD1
ASSPKTGIYGYT
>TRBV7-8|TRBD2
ASSLGTSGRIYNEQF
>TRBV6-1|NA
ASSPGGAGTEAF
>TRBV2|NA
ASSPPGRRSGNTIY
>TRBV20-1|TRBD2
SAVSGSTDTQY
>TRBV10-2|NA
ASSEVGAQPQH